This T cell receptor beta chain was retrieved from a study of technical replicates of blood from a handful of donors. This clone was observed a few times. Generated by immunoSEQ multiplex PCR, the TCRdb table keeps only in-frame clones and is missing some. The sample records under 70,000 clones, approximately 91% being singletons. The V gene end was trimmed by 5 bases and the J gene end by 3 bases; junction bases not matched to a gene: 4. CDR3 size: 14 residues. Germline V gene data show CDR1 as SGHNT and CDR2 as YENEEA. This receptor was obtained from a human donor in good health. Some clones in this sample may be carry-over from other donors' samples. This chain uses TRBV11-3 with TRBJ1-1; 9 bases fit TRBD1. Input material: PBMCs. CDR3 sequence: CASSKRTGDTEAFF. The CDR3 DNA reads as TGTGCCAGCAGCAAAAGGACAGGGGACACTGAAGCTTTCTTT. The full variable domain, its missing parts supplied by reference TRBV11-3 and TRBJ1-1, is EAGVVQSPRYKIIEKKQPVAFWCNPISGHNTLYWYLQNLGQGPELLIRYENEEAVDDSQLPKDRFSAERLKGVDSTLKIQPAELGDSAVYLCASSKRTGDTEAFFGQGTRLTVV.